The 30 T cell receptor beta chains given below trace back to one sample, sequenced in a study of graft-versus-host responses after intestinal transplantation. Data came from immunoSEQ multiplex PCR; TCRdb stores just in-frame clones and leaves some out. The sample gives some 9,800 clones, approximately 30% of which show up once; around 5.2% is in the top ten. Specimen: alloreactive CD4+ T cells from a mixed lymphocyte reaction culture, collected before transplantation. Subset given: CFSE-low proliferating T cells sorted from roughly 6-day pre-transplant mixed lymphocyte reaction (GvH or HvG direction). The source is a human patient who was an organ donor for intestinal transplantation.

The gene calls are TRBV9 and TRBJ1-3; the D is unclear. CDR1 and CDR2 from the germline V gene are SGDLS and YYNGEE. This CDR3 is built from 11 residues. Trimming took off 2 bases at V and 8 bases at J, with 5 bases between the two ends. CDR3: CASSVGHTIYF. CDR3 bases: TGTGCCAGCAGCGTTGGCCACACCATATATTTT.

This clone has a handful of counts. The V and J genes are TRBV6-5 and TRBJ1-1, with D possibly matching TRBD1 (6 bases). The V gene's germline CDR1 is MNHEY and CDR2 SVGAGI. The CDR3 sequence is 14 residues long. Trimming shortened V by 5 bases and J by 6 bases, and 16 bases separated the two germline ends. CDR3 bases: TGTGCCAGCAGTCGTCCGAGGGACACAGCTGAAGCTTTCTTT. It specifies CASSRPRDTAEAFF.

This chain links TRBV6-5 with TRBJ1-1, with D unclear. Per germline, CDR1 MNHEY and CDR2 SVGAGI. V was shortened by 7 bases and J by 1 base, with 10 bases between the two germline ends. This CDR3 is built from 13 residues. The CDR3 DNA follows: TGTGCCAGCAAAAGACTTCCGAACACTGAAGCTTTCTTT. It specifies CASKRLPNTEAFF.

Note on this clone: Other nucleotide sequences in the sample specify the same CDR3. The CDR3 DNA reads as TGCAGTGCCCTCTCAGCCTACGAGCAGTACTTC. It translates to CSALSAYEQYF. The chain employs TRBV20-1 and TRBJ2-7; D not resolved. This CDR3 is 11 amino acids long. Germline CDR1 reads DFQATT; CDR2 reads SNEGSKA (reference sequence). The germline V and J ends were trimmed by 6 bases and 2 bases, with 8 bases remaining between them.

This clone turned up a few times. This chain uses TRBV10-3 with TRBJ1-1, with 10 bases aligning to TRBD1. Germline V gene sequence: CDR1 ENHRY, CDR2 SYGVKD. The CDR3 is 12 amino acids. The V segment lost 5 bases and the J segment 7 bases; nucleotides outside the gene matches: 1. This CDR3 is CAISRDRGEAFF. In nucleotides, the CDR3 is TGTGCCATCAGTAGGGACAGGGGTGAAGCTTTCTTT.

This clone turned up a few times. The chain couples TRBV7-2 to TRBJ2-7, with 10 bases lining up with TRBD2. This CDR3 is built from 18 residues. With V trimmed by 2 bases and J by 3 bases, 13 bases remained unmatched. Looked up from germline, CDR1 is SGHTA and CDR2 is FQGNSA. The CDR3: CASSLTAGGRFRGYEQYF. CDR3 coding DNA: TGTGCCAGCAGCTTAACAGCGGGGGGGCGGTTTAGGGGCTACGAGCAGTACTTC.

V usage is TRBV11-3 and J usage is TRBJ2-7; TRBD1 might be the D (5 bases). This CDR3 comprises 13 residues. Germline values: CDR1 SGHNT, CDR2 YENEEA. Between the trimmed V and J ends, which lost 0 bases and 2 bases, there was a span of 5 bases. CDR3 residues: CASSLDRAYEQYF. In DNA form, the CDR3 reads TGTGCCAGCAGCTTAGACAGGGCCTACGAGCAGTACTTC.

V is TRBV20-1 and J is TRBJ1-2; D gene ambiguous. CDR1 and CDR2 (germline): DFQATT, SNEGSKA (reference sequence). CDR3 length: 11 residues. The V gene lost 8 bases and the J gene lost 2 bases, with 9 bases spanning the gap. Here the CDR3 reads CSSAVNYGYTF. DNA for the CDR3: TGCAGTTCAGCGGTGAACTATGGCTACACCTTC.

By proportion, this clone is medium-sized. This chain links TRBV18 with TRBJ1-1, with TRBD1 matching 7 bases. Trimming cost V 2 bases and J 4 bases; bases outside gene matches: 4. Per germline, CDR1 KGHSH and CDR2 LQKENI. CDR3 length: 14 residues. In DNA form, the CDR3 reads TGTGCCAGCTCACCAACAGGGGTGCGCACTGAAGCTTTCTTT. It translates to CASSPTGVRTEAFF.

Only a few counts were recorded for this clone. This chain uses TRBV7-8 with TRBJ2-7; 11 positions match TRBD1. This CDR3 has 16 amino acids. V lost 7 bases, J lost 3 bases, and 11 bases stayed unmatched. Germline V lookup: CDR1 SGHVS, CDR2 FQNEAQ. The CDR3 nucleotides read TGTGCCAGCACCCTAACCGGGACAGGGGGTATCTACGAGCAGTACTTC. This encodes CASTLTGTGGIYEQYF.

This sequence joins TRBV6-6 and TRBJ1-5; possible D gene TRBD1, 6 bases. This CDR3 region has 15 residues. V was cut by 8 bases and J by 2 bases, with 16 bases left in between. Germline V gives CDR1 MNHNY, CDR2 SVGAGI (reference sequence). CDR3 amino acids: CASHIFPGGNQPQHF. For the CDR3, the DNA is TGTGCCAGCCACATCTTTCCAGGGGGCAATCAGCCCCAGCATTTT.

The chain couples TRBV6-1 to TRBJ2-1, with 8 bases aligning to TRBD2. Germline CDR1 reads MNHNS; CDR2 reads SASEGT. This CDR3 contains 14 residues. V was pared by 7 bases and J by 2 bases, with 4 bases of the junction left unmatched. The CDR3 sequence is CASTYGGAYNEQFF. DNA for the CDR3: TGTGCCAGCACCTACGGGGGGGCCTACAATGAGCAGTTCTTC.

This clone has only a few counts. The chain uses TRBV7-9 and TRBJ2-7; D may be TRBD1 or TRBD2 (5 bases each). Looked up from germline, CDR1 is SEHNR and CDR2 is FQNEAQ (reference sequence). There are 16 residues in the CDR3. The germline V and J ends were trimmed by 3 bases and 3 bases, with 18 bases remaining between them. CDR3 nucleotide sequence: TGTGCCAGCAGCTTGGGGGTTCCGCGAACGGTCTACGAGCAGTACTTC. Its protein product is CASSLGVPRTVYEQYF.

This clone was found a few times. The genes are TRBV19 and TRBJ1-6; no clear D gene. This CDR3 comprises 18 residues. The V and J ends lost 5 bases and 4 bases respectively, with 21 bases between them. CDR1 is LNHDA, CDR2 SQIVND, per germline (reference sequence). The CDR3 sequence is CASSLKGFVDGYNSPLHF. The CDR3 bases are TGTGCCAGTAGTCTAAAAGGGTTTGTGGACGGATATAATTCACCCCTCCACTTT.

The chain employs TRBV15 and TRBJ2-2; either TRBD1 or TRBD2 may fit D (5 bases each). This CDR3 comprises 16 residues. Between the trimmed V and J ends, which lost 6 bases and 1 base, there was a span of 15 bases. CDR1 and CDR2 (germline): LNHNV, YYDKDF (reference sequence). The CDR3 nucleotides are TGTGCCACCAGAAAAACCGGGACCTGGAACACCGGGGAGCTGTTTTTT. This gives the protein CATRKTGTWNTGELFF.

This clone was found once. This rearrangement joins TRBV27 to TRBJ2-7; a weak D match, TRBD2 (7 bases). The CDR3 consists of 14 residues. V was shortened by 8 bases and J by 4 bases, with 18 bases between the two germline ends. Per the germline V gene, CDR1 is MNHEY and CDR2 is SMNVEV (reference sequence). Here the CDR3 reads CASRRQGGGYEQYF. Here the CDR3 DNA reads TGTGCCAGCCGGCGACAAGGGGGAGGGTACGAGCAGTACTTC.

This clone has a handful of counts. For the CDR3, the DNA is TGTGCCAGCAGCAATATGAGAGGGAGGTACGAGCAGTACTTC. It encodes CASSNMRGRYEQYF. The J gene is TRBJ2-7, the V gene TRBV25-1; a weak D match, TRBD2 (6 bases). Germline CDR1 reads MGHDK; CDR2 reads SYGVNS. The CDR3 runs 14 residues. V lost 6 bases and J lost 4, with 16 bases in between.

This clone is medium-sized in the sample. The chain couples TRBV28 to TRBJ1-1; possibly TRBD1 for D (5 bases). Trimming took 2 bases from V and 0 from J, leaving 16 bases between them. Germline-derived CDR1 and CDR2 are MDHEN and SYDVKM. The CDR3 totals 17 residues. The CDR3: CASSLRQGLNMNTEAFF. Written as DNA, the CDR3 is TGTGCCAGCAGTTTACGGCAGGGCCTTAACATGAACACTGAAGCTTTCTTT.

The J gene is TRBJ2-2, the V gene TRBV4-1, with 7 bases identical to TRBD1. Trimming took 6 bases from V and 1 from J; bases not matched to a gene: 8. The germline CDR1 and CDR2 sequences are MGHRA and YSYEKL. This CDR3 comprises 16 residues. The CDR3 loop reads CASRRVGQVNTGELFF. The DNA for the CDR3 is TGCGCCAGCAGAAGGGTCGGACAGGTGAACACCGGGGAGCTGTTTTTT.

This chain joins TRBV10-3 and TRBJ2-3; 7 bases agree with TRBD1. The CDR3 is 13 amino acids. V shed 2 bases and J 4 bases; nucleotides not matched to a gene: 0. Per the germline V gene, CDR1 is ENHRY and CDR2 is SYGVKD. CDR3 nucleotide sequence: TGTGCCATCAGTGAGCAGGGGGCAGATACGCAGTATTTT. This gives the protein CAISEQGADTQYF.

This chain uses TRBV5-1 with TRBJ1-4, with D maybe TRBD1 (5 bases). This CDR3 region has 14 residues. CDR1 SGHRS and CDR2 YFSETQ come from the germline V gene. The V end lost 0 bases, the J end lost 2 bases, and 5 bases lay between the germline ends. In DNA form, the CDR3 reads TGCGCCAGCAGCTTGGGGGGCACTAATGAAAAACTGTTTTTT. This sequence encodes CASSLGGTNEKLFF.

V is TRBV18 and J is TRBJ1-1; D gene uncertain. This CDR3 is built from 13 residues. V was trimmed by 3 bases and J by 4 bases, leaving 9 bases between them. CDR1 and CDR2 from the germline V gene are KGHSH and LQKENI. CDR3 residues: CASSPGVATEAFF. CDR3 DNA: TGTGCCAGCTCACCCGGGGTAGCCACTGAAGCTTTCTTT. The variable domain in full, with the rest retrieved from reference TRBV18 and TRBJ1-1, is NAGVMQNPRHLVRRRGQEARLRCSPMKGHSHVYWYRQLPEEGLKFMVYLQKENIIDESGMPKERFSAEFPKEGPSILRIQQVVRGDSAAYFCASSPGVATEAFFGQGTRLTVV.

This clone was counted between two and nine times. The chain links TRBV5-4 to TRBJ1-4, with a possible D match to TRBD1 (6 bases). The CDR3 loop spans 14 amino acids. V shed 2 bases and J shed 7 bases, with 12 bases lying between them. CDR1 SGHNT and CDR2 YYREEE come from the germline V gene (reference sequence). The DNA for the CDR3 is TGTGCCAGCAGCTTCGCCCAGGGGAGTGAAAAACTGTTTTTT. This encodes CASSFAQGSEKLFF.

This clone was picked up a small number of times. This chain links TRBV6-1 with TRBJ2-5, with 7 bases aligning to TRBD1. This CDR3 is 14 amino acids long. From germline, CDR1 is MNHNS and CDR2 SASEGT. V dropped 7 bases and J dropped 5; count of bases not matched to a gene: 10. In DNA, the CDR3 is TGTGCCAGCACCCTGGACAGGACGGGGGAGACCCAGTACTTC. It codes for CASTLDRTGETQYF.

This sequence joins TRBV2 and TRBJ2-1; D is possibly TRBD1 (6 bases). V lost 3 bases and J 4 bases, leaving 16 bases between the germline ends. Germline V gene sequence: CDR1 SNHLY, CDR2 FYNNEI. The CDR3 extends over 16 amino acids. In DNA form, the CDR3 reads TGTGCCAGCAGTGAGGTGGGGGCAGGTATTTACAATGAGCAGTTCTTC. It translates to CASSEVGAGIYNEQFF.

This clone was picked up a small number of times. This clone may be a read error of a much larger clone one base away. The chain carries TRBV5-1 and TRBJ1-1; a weak D match, TRBD1 (5 bases). Germline loops: CDR1 SGHRS, CDR2 YFSETQ. There are 13 residues in the CDR3. Trimming took off 2 bases at V and 4 bases at J, with 9 bases between the two ends. CDR3 nucleotide sequence: TGCGCCAGCAGCTTAGGGGAGACCACTGAAGCTTTCTTT. It yields the protein CASSLGETTEAFF.

There are a few counts of this clone. The rearrangement links TRBV11-1 to TRBJ2-7; D is unclear. Germline CDR1 is SGHAT and CDR2 is FQDESV (reference sequence). The CDR3 is made up of 14 amino acids. Trimming stripped 5 bases from V and 4 bases from J, with 15 bases between. The CDR3, as DNA: TGTGCCAGCAGCGTCTTAGCAACGGTGTACGAGCAGTACTTC. Translated, it gives CASSVLATVYEQYF.

The table lists this clone with a few counts. This chain joins TRBV28 and TRBJ1-1; TRBD1 aligns across 7 bases. Germline-derived CDR1 and CDR2 are MDHEN and SYDVKM. Trimming at V came to 6 bases and at J to 11 bases, leaving 9 bases not matched to a gene. CDR3 length: 12 amino acids. The CDR3 spells CASSARGTDAFF. In DNA form, the CDR3 reads TGTGCCAGCAGCGCACGCGGGACAGATGCTTTCTTT.

This chain links TRBV6-1 with TRBJ2-6; D not certain. Germline-derived CDR1 and CDR2 are MNHNS and SASEGT. Trimming cost V 7 bases and J 0 bases, with 4 bases left between them. The CDR3 has 13 amino acids. The CDR3 DNA is TGTGCCAGCATGCCCTCTGGGGCCAACGTCCTGACTTTC. Amino acids: CASMPSGANVLTF.

The chain couples TRBV28 to TRBJ1-3; TRBD1 aligns across 7 bases. The CDR3 is 18 residues long. The trim removed 3 bases at V and 0 bases at J, leaving 11 bases unmatched. Germline V lookup: CDR1 MDHEN, CDR2 SYDVKM. The CDR3 sequence: CASSFTGLGQSSGNTIYF. DNA for the CDR3: TGTGCCAGCAGTTTTACCGGTCTGGGACAGTCCTCTGGAAACACCATATATTTT. The full variable domain, its missing parts supplied by reference TRBV28 and TRBJ1-3, is DVKVTQSSRYLVKRTGEKVFLECVQDMDHENMFWYRQDPGLGLRLIYFSYDVKMKEKGDIPEGYSVSREKKERFSLILESASTNQTSMYLCASSFTGLGQSSGNTIYFGEGSWLTVV.